A selection of T cell receptor beta chains follows, all from one sample in a study of T-cell memory formation after mild COVID-19. TCRdb used MiXCR to reprocess the 5' RACE reads, holding one entry per CDR3 protein. Here the sample spans fewer than 500,000 distinct CDR3 sequences, around a quarter being singletons. Sequencing was carried out using PBMCs or a T cell subset sorted from them (not recorded which). These receptors all come from an adult woman who had mild COVID-19 (a few samples of this study predate the infection). Cell type and time point are not known. CDR3s include the opening cysteine and the closing phenylalanine or tryptophan. D genes are given only for firm matches. The size of a clone is reported for some rows only, either as once, few or many, or as a class for expanded clones.

j_gene	abundance	d_gene	v_gene	CDR3nt	CDR3aa
TRBJ1-2	-	TRBD1	TRBV6-2/TRBV6-3	TGTGCCAGCAGGATCCCCGGGACAGGTGGACTAGATGGCTACACCTTC	CASRIPGTGGLDGYTF
TRBJ2-3	-	-	TRBV11-2	TGTGCCAGCAGCCCTACTAAGGCAAAGACAGATACGCAGTATTTT	CASSPTKAKTDTQYF
TRBJ2-7	-	-	TRBV13	TGTGCCAGCTCCCTTGGGGCAGGGAATTTTTACGAGCAGTACTTC	CASSLGAGNFYEQYF
TRBJ2-7	once	TRBD2	TRBV12-3/TRBV12-4	TGTGCCAGCAGCTCCGGGACTAGCTTGAGCTCCTACGAGCAGTACTTC	CASSSGTSLSSYEQYF
TRBJ1-1	-	TRBD1	TRBV20-1	TGCAGTGCTAAGACAGGGGGGAACACTGAAGCTTTCTTT	CSAKTGGNTEAFF
TRBJ2-7	many	-	TRBV12-3/TRBV12-4	TGTGCCAGCAGCTATTCGACAGGTAATAGCGAGCAGTACTTC	CASSYSTGNSEQYF
TRBJ1-2	-	-	TRBV6-1	TGTGCCAGCAGTGAAAACCCCCAGTGGGGGGGCTACACCTTC	CASSENPQWGGYTF
TRBJ1-5	-	-	TRBV27	TGTGCCAGCAGTTCGTCTCAGGGGAATCAGCCCCAGCATTTT	CASSSSQGNQPQHF
TRBJ2-3	few	TRBD2	TRBV7-2	TGTGCCAGCAGCAACCTGGGAGGGGCAGATACGCAGTATTTT	CASSNLGGADTQYF
TRBJ2-4	few	-	TRBV5-1	TGCGCCAGCAGCTCCCTCGGGGGAACCTTAGCCAAAAACATTCAGTACTTC	CASSSLGGTLAKNIQYF
TRBJ2-2	few	-	TRBV6-5	TGTGCCAGCAGTTACTCGAACGGGGAGCTGTTTTTT	CASSYSNGELFF
TRBJ2-5	-	-	TRBV18	TGTGCCAGCTCACCATCTAGCCAAGAGACCCAGTACTTC	CASSPSSQETQYF
TRBJ1-5	few	-	TRBV12-3/TRBV12-4	TGTGCCAGCAGTTTGTGGGATCAGCCCCAGCATTTT	CASSLWDQPQHF
TRBJ2-3	few	-	TRBV7-8	TGTGCCAGCAGCCCTCATGGGGGCCTGGTGGATACGCAGTATTTT	CASSPHGGLVDTQYF
TRBJ2-5	few	-	TRBV5-1	TGCGCCAGCTCCTATACCGGGACGGAAGAGACCCAGTACTTC	CASSYTGTEETQYF
TRBJ2-7	-	-	TRBV6-2/TRBV6-3	TGTGCCAGCAGTTACACGAGGCGCTACAGGAACTCCTACGAGCAGTACTTC	CASSYTRRYRNSYEQYF
TRBJ1-1	-	-	TRBV11-3	TGTGCCAGCAGCTTTGGGGGGGCCACTGAAGCTTTCTTT	CASSFGGATEAFF